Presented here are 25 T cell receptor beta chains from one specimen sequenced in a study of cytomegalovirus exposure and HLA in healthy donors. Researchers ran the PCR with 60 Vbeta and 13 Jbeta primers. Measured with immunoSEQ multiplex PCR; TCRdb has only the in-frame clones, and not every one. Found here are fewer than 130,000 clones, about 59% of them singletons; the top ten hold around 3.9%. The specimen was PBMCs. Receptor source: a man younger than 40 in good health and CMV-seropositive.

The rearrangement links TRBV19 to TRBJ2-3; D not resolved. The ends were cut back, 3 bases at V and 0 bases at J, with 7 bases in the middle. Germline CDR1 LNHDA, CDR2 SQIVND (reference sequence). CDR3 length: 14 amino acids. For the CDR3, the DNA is TGTGCCAGTAGTATCTATGCTAGCACAGATACGCAGTATTTT. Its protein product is CASSIYASTDTQYF.

Here the CDR3 DNA reads TGTGCCAGCAGGGCGACAGTTAGCACAGATACGCAGTATTTT. It yields the protein CASRATVSTDTQYF. V and J are TRBV6-5 and TRBJ2-3; D is perhaps TRBD1 (5 bases). The V gene's germline CDR1 is MNHEY and CDR2 SVGAGI. The ends were cut back, 6 bases at V and 0 bases at J, with 10 bases in the middle. The CDR3 is 14 amino acids.

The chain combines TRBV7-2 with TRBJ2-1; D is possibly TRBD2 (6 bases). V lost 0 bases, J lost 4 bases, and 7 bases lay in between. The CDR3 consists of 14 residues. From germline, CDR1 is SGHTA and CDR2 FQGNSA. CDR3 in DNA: TGTGCCAGCAGCTTAGCGGGGGGTTACAATGAGCAGTTCTTC. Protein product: CASSLAGGYNEQFF.

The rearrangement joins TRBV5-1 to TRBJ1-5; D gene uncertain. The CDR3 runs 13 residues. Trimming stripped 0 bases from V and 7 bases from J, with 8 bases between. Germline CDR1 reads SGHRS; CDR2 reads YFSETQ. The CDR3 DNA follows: TGCGCCAGCAGCTTGGGAGGGCTACAGCCCCAGCATTTT. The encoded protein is CASSLGGLQPQHF.

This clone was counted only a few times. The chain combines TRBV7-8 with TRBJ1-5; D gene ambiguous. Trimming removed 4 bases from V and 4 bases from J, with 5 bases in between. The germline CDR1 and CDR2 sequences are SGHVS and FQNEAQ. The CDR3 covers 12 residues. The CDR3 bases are TGTGCCAGCAGCTCACTGAATCAGCCCCAGCATTTT. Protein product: CASSSLNQPQHF.

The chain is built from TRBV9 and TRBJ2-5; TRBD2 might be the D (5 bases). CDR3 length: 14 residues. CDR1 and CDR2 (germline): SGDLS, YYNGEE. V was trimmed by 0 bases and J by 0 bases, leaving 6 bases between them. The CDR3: CASSVGGYQETQYF. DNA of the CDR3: TGTGCCAGCAGCGTAGGAGGGTACCAAGAGACCCAGTACTTC. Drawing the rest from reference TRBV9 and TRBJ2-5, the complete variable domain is DSGVTQTPKHLITATGQRVTLRCSPRSGDLSVYWYQQSLDQGLQFLIQYYNGEERAKGNILERFSAQQFPDLHSELNLSSLELGDSALYFCASSVGGYQETQYFGPGTRLLVL.

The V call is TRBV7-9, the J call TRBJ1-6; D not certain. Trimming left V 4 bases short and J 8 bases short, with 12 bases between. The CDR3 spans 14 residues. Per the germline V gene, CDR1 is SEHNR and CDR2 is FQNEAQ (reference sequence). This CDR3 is CASSSDGSYSPLHF. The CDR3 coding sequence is TGTGCCAGCAGCTCTGACGGGTCCTATTCACCCCTCCACTTT.

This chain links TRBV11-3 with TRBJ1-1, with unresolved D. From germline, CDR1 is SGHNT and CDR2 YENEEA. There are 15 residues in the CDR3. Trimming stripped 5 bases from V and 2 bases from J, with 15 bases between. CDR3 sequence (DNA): TGTGCCAGCAGCGACCGCAGCGGGATTAACACTGAAGCTTTCTTT. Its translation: CASSDRSGINTEAFF.

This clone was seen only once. CDR3: CASSQDIRGEAFF. In nucleotides, the CDR3 is TGTGCCAGCAGCCAAGATATTCGGGGTGAAGCTTTCTTT. The genes are TRBV14 and TRBJ1-1; D unclear. Germline values: CDR1 SGHDN, CDR2 FVKESK. The CDR3 totals 13 residues. V lost 0 bases and J lost 7, with 9 bases in between.

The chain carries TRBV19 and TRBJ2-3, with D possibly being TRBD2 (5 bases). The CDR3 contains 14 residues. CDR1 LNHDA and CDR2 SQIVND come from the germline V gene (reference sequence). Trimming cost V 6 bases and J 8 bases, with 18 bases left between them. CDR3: CASSKAAASGTQYF. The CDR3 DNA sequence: TGTGCCAGTAGCAAAGCGGCAGCGTCAGGTACGCAGTATTTT. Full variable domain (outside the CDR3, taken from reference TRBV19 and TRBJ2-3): DGGITQSPKYLFRKEGQNVTLSCEQNLNHDAMYWYRQDPGQGLRLIYYSQIVNDFQKGDIAEGYSVSREKKESFPLTVTSAQKNPTAFYLCASSKAAASGTQYFGPGTRLTVL.

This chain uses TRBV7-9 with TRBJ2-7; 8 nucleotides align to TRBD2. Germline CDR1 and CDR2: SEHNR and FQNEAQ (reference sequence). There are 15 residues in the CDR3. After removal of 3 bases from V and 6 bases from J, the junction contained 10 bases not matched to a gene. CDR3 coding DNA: TGTGCCAGCAGCTTTCGGGGTAGCGGGGAGGTCGAGCAGTACTTC. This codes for CASSFRGSGEVEQYF. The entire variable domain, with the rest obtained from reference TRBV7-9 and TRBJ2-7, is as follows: DTGVSQNPRHKITKRGQNVTFRCDPISEHNRLYWYRQTLGQGPEFLTYFQNEAQLEKSRLLSDRFSAERPKGSFSTLEIQRTEQGDSAMYLCASSFRGSGEVEQYFGPGTRLTVT.

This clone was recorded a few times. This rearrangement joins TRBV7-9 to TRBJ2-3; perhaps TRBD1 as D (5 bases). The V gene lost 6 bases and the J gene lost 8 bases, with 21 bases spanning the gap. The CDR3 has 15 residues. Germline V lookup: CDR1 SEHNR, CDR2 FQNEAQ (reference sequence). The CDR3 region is CASRKAYRGKSTQYF. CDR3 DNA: TGTGCCAGCAGAAAAGCGTATAGGGGTAAGAGTACGCAGTATTTT.

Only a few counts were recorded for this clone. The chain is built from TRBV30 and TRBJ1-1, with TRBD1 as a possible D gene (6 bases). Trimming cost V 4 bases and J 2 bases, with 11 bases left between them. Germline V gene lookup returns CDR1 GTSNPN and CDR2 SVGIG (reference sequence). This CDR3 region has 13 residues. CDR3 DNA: TGTGCCTGGAACGGACAGCCTAACACTGAAGCTTTCTTT. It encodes CAWNGQPNTEAFF.

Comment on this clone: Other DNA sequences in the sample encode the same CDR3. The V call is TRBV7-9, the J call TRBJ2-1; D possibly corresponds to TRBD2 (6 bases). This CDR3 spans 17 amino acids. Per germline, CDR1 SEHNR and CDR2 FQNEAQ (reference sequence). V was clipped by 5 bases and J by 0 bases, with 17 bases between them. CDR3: CASSPLATSRSYNEQFF. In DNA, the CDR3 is TGTGCCAGCAGCCCACTGGCCACTAGCCGCTCCTACAATGAGCAGTTCTTC.

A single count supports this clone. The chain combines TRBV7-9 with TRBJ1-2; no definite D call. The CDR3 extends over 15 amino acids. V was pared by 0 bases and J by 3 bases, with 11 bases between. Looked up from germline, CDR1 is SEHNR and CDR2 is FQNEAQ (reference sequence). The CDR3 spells CASSLAPEGDYGYTF. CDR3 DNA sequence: TGTGCCAGCAGCTTAGCTCCCGAGGGTGACTATGGCTACACCTTC.

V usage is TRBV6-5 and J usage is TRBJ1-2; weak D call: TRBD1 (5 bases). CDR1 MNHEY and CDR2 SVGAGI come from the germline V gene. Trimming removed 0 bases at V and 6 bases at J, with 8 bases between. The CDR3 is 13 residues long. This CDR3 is CASSYSVGHGYTF. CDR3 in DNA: TGTGCCAGCAGTTACTCCGTGGGGCATGGCTACACCTTC.

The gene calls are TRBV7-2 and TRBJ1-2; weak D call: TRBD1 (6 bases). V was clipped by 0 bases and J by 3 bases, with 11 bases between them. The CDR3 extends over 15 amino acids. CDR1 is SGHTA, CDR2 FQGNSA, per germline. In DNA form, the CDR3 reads TGTGCCAGCAGCTTAGCCCCGACAGGAGACTATGGCTACACCTTC. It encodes CASSLAPTGDYGYTF.

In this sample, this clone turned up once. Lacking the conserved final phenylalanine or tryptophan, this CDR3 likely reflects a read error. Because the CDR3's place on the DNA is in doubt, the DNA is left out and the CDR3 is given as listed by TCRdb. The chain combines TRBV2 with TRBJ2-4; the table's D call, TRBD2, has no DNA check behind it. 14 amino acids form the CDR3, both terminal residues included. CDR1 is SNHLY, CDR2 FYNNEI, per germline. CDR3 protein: CASSDSPTKNIHYL.

CDR3 in DNA: TGTGCCAGCAGCTTAGCCGGCGATACGCAGTATTTT. Its protein product is CASSLAGDTQYF. The chain links TRBV6-5 to TRBJ2-3; D unresolved. The V gene's germline CDR1 is MNHEY and CDR2 SVGAGI. The CDR3 consists of 12 residues. V shed 6 bases and J shed 6 bases, with 10 bases lying between them.

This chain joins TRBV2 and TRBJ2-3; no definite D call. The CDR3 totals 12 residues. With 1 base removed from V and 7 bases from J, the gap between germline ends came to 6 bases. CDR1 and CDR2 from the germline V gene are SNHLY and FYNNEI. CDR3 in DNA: TGTGCCAGCAGTGAAGGAGGCTATACGCAGTATTTT. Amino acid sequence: CASSEGGYTQYF.

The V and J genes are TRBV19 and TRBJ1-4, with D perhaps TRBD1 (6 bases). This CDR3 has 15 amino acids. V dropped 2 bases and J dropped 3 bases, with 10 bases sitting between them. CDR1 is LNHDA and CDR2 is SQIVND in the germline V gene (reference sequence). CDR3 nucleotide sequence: TGTGCCAGTAGTATAAGGGAGGGGGCTAATGAAAAACTGTTTTTT. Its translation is CASSIREGANEKLFF.

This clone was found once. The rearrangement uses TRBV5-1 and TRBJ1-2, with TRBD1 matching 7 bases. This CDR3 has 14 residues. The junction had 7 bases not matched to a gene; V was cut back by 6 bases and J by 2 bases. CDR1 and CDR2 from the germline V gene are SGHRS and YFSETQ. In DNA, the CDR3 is TGCGCCAGCACCGAGCAGGGGGGCAACTATGGCTACACCTTC. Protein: CASTEQGGNYGYTF.

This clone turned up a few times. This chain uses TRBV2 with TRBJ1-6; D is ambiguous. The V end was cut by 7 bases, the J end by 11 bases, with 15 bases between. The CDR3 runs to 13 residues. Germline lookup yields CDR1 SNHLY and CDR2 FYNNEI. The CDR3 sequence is CASNRAQRAPLHF. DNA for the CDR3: TGTGCCAGCAACCGGGCCCAGCGGGCACCCCTCCACTTT.

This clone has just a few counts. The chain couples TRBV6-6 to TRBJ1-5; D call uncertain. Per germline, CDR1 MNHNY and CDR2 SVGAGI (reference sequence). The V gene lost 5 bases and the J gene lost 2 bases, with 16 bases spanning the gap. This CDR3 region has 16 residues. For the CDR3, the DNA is TGTGCCAGCAGTACGGGAGACACTGCGGGCAATCAGCCCCAGCATTTT. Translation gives CASSTGDTAGNQPQHF.

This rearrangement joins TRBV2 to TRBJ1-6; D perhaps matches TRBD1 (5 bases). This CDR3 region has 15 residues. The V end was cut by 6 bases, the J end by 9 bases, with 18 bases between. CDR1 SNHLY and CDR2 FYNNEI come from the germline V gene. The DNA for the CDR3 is TGTGCCAGCAGCGAGGGAGGGGACTGGGGTTCACCCCTCCACTTT. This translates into CASSEGGDWGSPLHF.